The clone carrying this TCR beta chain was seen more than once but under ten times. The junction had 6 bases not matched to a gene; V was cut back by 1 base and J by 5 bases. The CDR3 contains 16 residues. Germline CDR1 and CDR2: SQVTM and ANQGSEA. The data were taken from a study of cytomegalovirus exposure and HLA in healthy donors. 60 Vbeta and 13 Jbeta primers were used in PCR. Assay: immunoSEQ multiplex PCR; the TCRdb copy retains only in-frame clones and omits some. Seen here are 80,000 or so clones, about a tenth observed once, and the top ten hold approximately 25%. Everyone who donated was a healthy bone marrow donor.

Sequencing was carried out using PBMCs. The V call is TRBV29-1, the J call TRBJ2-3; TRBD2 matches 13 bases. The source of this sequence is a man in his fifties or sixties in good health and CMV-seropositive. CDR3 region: CSVEGGLAGALDTQYF. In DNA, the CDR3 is TGCAGCGTTGAAGGTGGACTAGCGGGAGCCCTAGATACGCAGTATTTT.